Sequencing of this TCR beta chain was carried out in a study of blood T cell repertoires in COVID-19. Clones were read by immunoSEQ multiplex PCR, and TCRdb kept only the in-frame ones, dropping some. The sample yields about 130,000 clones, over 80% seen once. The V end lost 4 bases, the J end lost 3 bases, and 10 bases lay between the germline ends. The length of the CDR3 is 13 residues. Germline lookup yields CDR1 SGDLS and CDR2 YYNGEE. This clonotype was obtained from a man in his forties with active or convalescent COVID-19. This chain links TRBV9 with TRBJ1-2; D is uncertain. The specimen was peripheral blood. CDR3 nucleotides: TGTGCCAGCAGCCCCAGATTCGACTATGGCTACACCTTC. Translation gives CASSPRFDYGYTF.